The 9 T cell receptor beta chains reported below all come from one sample, sequenced in a study of beta chain features in type 1 diabetes. The study reverse transcribed the entire isolated RNA, so it sequenced expressed TCRB transcripts. Profiled with immunoSEQ multiplex PCR; TCRdb holds only in-frame clones, not every one. The sample holds over 350,000 clones, about 16% seen once. Sequencing used naive CD4+ T cells from blood. The receptors were gathered from a woman aged 18-29 years in good health.

This chain links TRBV19 with TRBJ1-2; TRBD1 is a possible D gene (5 bases). Germline V gives CDR1 LNHDA, CDR2 SQIVND (reference sequence). Trimming took off 10 bases at V and 0 bases at J, with 15 bases between the two ends. This CDR3 is 14 amino acids long. The CDR3 bases are TGTGCCACCGGGACTGGACCGACTAACTATGGCTACACCTTC. Amino acids: CATGTGPTNYGYTF.

The chain is built from TRBV6-6 and TRBJ2-5; maybe TRBD1 (5 bases). The CDR3 loop spans 13 amino acids. Trimming stripped 6 bases from V and 4 bases from J, with 12 bases between. The germline CDR1 and CDR2 sequences are MNHNY and SVGAGI (reference sequence). The CDR3 reads CASSSRVGETQYF. The CDR3, as DNA: TGTGCCAGCAGCAGCAGGGTCGGAGAGACCCAGTACTTC.

This chain connects TRBV7-9 to TRBJ1-1, with TRBD1 as a possible D gene (6 bases). V was pared by 3 bases and J by 4 bases, with 12 bases between. Per the germline V gene, CDR1 is SEHNR and CDR2 is FQNEAQ (reference sequence). This CDR3 contains 14 residues. The CDR3 here is CASSFQGFGTEAFF. The CDR3 DNA sequence: TGTGCCAGCAGCTTCCAGGGGTTCGGCACTGAAGCTTTCTTT.

V is TRBV4-1 and J is TRBJ2-5; TRBD2 aligns across 9 bases. The germline V gene encodes CDR1 MGHRA and CDR2 YSYEKL. Trimming took 2 bases from V and 7 from J; bases not matched to a gene: 11. This CDR3 region has 16 residues. The CDR3 DNA follows: TGCGCCAGCAGCCAATCGTCTAGCGGGGACGGGCGGACCCAGTACTTC. Its protein product is CASSQSSSGDGRTQYF.

The CDR3 loop reads CASSQSPRDEQYF. The CDR3 nucleotides are TGTGCCAGCAGCCAATCCCCCCGGGACGAGCAGTACTTC. The rearrangement uses TRBV14 and TRBJ2-7; D gene uncertain. V gave up 2 bases and J gave up 5 bases, with 10 bases separating them. The CDR3 has 13 residues. Germline CDR1 SGHDN, CDR2 FVKESK. The full variable domain, completed using reference TRBV14 and TRBJ2-7, is EAGVTQFPSHSVIEKGQTVTLRCDPISGHDNLYWYRRVMGKEIKFLLHFVKESKQDESGMPNNRFLAERTGGTYSTLKVQPAELEDSGVYFCASSQSPRDEQYFGPGTRLTVT.

The rearrangement uses TRBV7-9 and TRBJ1-1; unclear D gene. V lost 4 bases to trimming and J lost 5 bases, with 11 bases between them. CDR1 and CDR2 from the germline V gene are SEHNR and FQNEAQ (reference sequence). The CDR3 length is 13 residues. This CDR3 is CASSSSWETEAFF. In DNA form, the CDR3 reads TGTGCCAGCAGCTCCTCATGGGAGACTGAAGCTTTCTTT.

V usage is TRBV29-1 and J usage is TRBJ1-4; D is ambiguous. V was shortened by 4 bases and J by 8 bases, with 14 bases between the two germline ends. The CDR3 is 13 residues long. Per the germline V gene, CDR1 is SQVTM and CDR2 is ANQGSEA. CDR3 sequence: CSVVFQVHEKLFF. In DNA, the CDR3 is TGCAGCGTTGTTTTCCAGGTTCACGAAAAACTGTTTTTT.

The table lists this clone with a few counts. The chain joins TRBV15 to TRBJ1-4, with D unresolved. The length of the CDR3 is 16 residues. Germline V gene sequence: CDR1 LNHNV, CDR2 YYDKDF (reference sequence). Trimming cost V 0 bases and J 6 bases, with 14 bases left between them. The CDR3 sequence is CATSRDRRYGDEKLFF. The CDR3 DNA reads TGTGCCACCAGCAGAGATCGAAGGTACGGAGATGAAAAACTGTTTTTT. Looking up the rest from reference TRBV15 and TRBJ1-4 gives the full variable domain: DAMVIQNPRYQVTQFGKPVTLSCSQTLNHNVMYWYQQKSSQAPKLLFHYYDKDFNNEADTPDNFQSRRPNTSFCFLDIRSPGLGDTAMYLCATSRDRRYGDEKLFFGSGTQLSVL.

The sample holds a few counts of this clone. This chain connects TRBV7-3 to TRBJ2-3; TRBD2 agrees at 16 bases. The germline V gene has CDR1 SGHTA and CDR2 FQGTGA. The CDR3 sequence is 16 residues long. The ends lost 5 bases at V and 7 bases at J; junction bases unmatched: 6. The CDR3 DNA reads as TGTGCCAGCAGCCCGGGACTAGCGGGAGGGCCCAATACGCAGTATTTT. Its protein product is CASSPGLAGGPNTQYF. The entire variable domain, with the rest obtained from reference TRBV7-3 and TRBJ2-3, is as follows: GAGVSQTPSNKVTEKGKYVELRCDPISGHTALYWYRQSLGQGPEFLIYFQGTGAADDSGLPNDRFFAVRPEGSVSTLKIQRTERGDSAVYLCASSPGLAGGPNTQYFGPGTRLTVL.